Listed below are T cell receptor beta chains from one sample, sequenced in a study of CXCR3-negative and CXCR3-positive naive CD8 T cells. TCRdb reprocessed the 5' RACE reads and reports one entry per CDR3 protein, with no DNA. In all, the sample yields approximately 98,000 distinct CDR3 sequences. Sequences were obtained from naive CXCR3+ CD8+ T cells from blood. All receptors come from a human donor in good health. Some clones in this sample may be carry-over from other donors' samples. CDR3s include the opening cysteine and the closing phenylalanine or tryptophan. Fields, in order: V gene, J gene, CDR3 protein.

>TRBV28|TRBJ1-5
CASSFPGTGGNQPQHF
>TRBV15|TRBJ2-3
CATSRVGPSSTDTQYF
>TRBV6-1|TRBJ2-1
CASSETIAGGNEQFF
>TRBV27|TRBJ2-5
CASSSRLAGNQETQYF
>TRBV6-4|TRBJ2-7
CASSDANRDRGYEQYF
>TRBV24-1|TRBJ2-1
CATGDVAGGMEFF
>TRBV29-1|TRBJ2-1
CSVETGTRANNEQFF
>TRBV12-3/TRBV12-4|TRBJ2-2
CASRDINTGELFF
>TRBV7-9|TRBJ2-2
CASSLSSQDGTGELFF
>TRBV14|TRBJ1-1
CASSQRTTEAFF
>TRBV7-3|TRBJ2-7
CASSPTDRGAPYEQYF
>TRBV6-6|TRBJ2-7
CASTGGTYEQYF
>TRBV7-9|TRBJ2-7
CASSLLPGQLSDYEQYF
>TRBV10-1|TRBJ1-2
CASSEKGYYGYTF
>TRBV9|TRBJ1-2
CASSVFSGGQGPTGYTF
>TRBV29-1|TRBJ2-5
CSAGRSGTDQETQYF
>TRBV29-1|TRBJ2-1
CSAEVGSPYNEQFF
>TRBV27|TRBJ2-5
CASSLGAGPDFQETQYF
>TRBV7-6|TRBJ2-7
CASSSGQITYEQYF
>TRBV7-9|TRBJ2-6
CASSLGLDSGANVLTF
>TRBV4-2|TRBJ1-2
CASSQDSGIGYGYTF
>TRBV7-9|TRBJ2-1
CASSLLQGAGNEQFF
>TRBV9|TRBJ2-7
CASSEGYEQYF
>TRBV29-1|TRBJ2-1
CSVWSEYNEQFF
>TRBV7-9|TRBJ2-2
CAGTSAVTGELFF
>TRBV20-1|TRBJ2-7
CSARGVGPYEQYF
>TRBV29-1|TRBJ2-5
CSVEDLQGQIQETQYF
>TRBV7-9|TRBJ2-7
CASSFPGQVTYEQYF
>TRBV7-9|TRBJ2-2
CASSSLRLAGANTGELFF
>TRBV10-3|TRBJ2-2
CAISDLDTNTGELFF
>TRBV25-1|TRBJ2-5
CASSEMDGRQETQYF
>TRBV29-1|TRBJ2-5
CSGHVAGGHQETQYF
>TRBV4-3|TRBJ1-1
CASSQAGTGGWDTEAFF